This T cell receptor (beta chain) appears in the sequencing data of a study of Ad26.COV2.S vaccination and SARS-CoV-2 variants. As for the study in general: Ad26.COV2.S arm of COV1001 included the donor. In the study, Ad26.COV2.S was injected intramuscularly once, or twice 56 days apart. Study-level results: Vaccinated and placebo-treated recipients had similar non-spike TCR breadth.

The assay was immunoSEQ multiplex PCR, and TCRdb's table has in-frame clones only and misses some. The sample has about 410,000 clones, 92% seen once. The CDR3 length is 15 residues. Germline trimming cut 6 bases from V and 10 bases from J; bases unmatched to any gene: 8. Germline V CDR1 and CDR2: MNHEY, SMNVEV (reference sequence). Treatment described: roughly 18 received Ad26.COV2.S at low or high dose, single or two shots; several received placebo; per-sample allocation not given. The study sampled participants on day 63 after the first vaccine or placebo injection. An adult aged 18-55 years in Boston served as the donor. In regard to this clone: Its target is unknown.

The source material was peripheral blood, sampled in a trial of Ad26.COV2.S vaccine versus placebo. V gene TRBV27 combines with J gene TRBJ2-1; 14 bases fit TRBD2. This TCR came from a person between 18 and 65 years old who received the Ad26.COV2.S COVID-19 vaccine or a placebo. CDR3 amino acids: CASSPTSGGAGEQFF. For the CDR3, the DNA is TGTGCCAGCAGCCCGACTAGCGGGGGGGCGGGAGAGCAGTTCTTC.